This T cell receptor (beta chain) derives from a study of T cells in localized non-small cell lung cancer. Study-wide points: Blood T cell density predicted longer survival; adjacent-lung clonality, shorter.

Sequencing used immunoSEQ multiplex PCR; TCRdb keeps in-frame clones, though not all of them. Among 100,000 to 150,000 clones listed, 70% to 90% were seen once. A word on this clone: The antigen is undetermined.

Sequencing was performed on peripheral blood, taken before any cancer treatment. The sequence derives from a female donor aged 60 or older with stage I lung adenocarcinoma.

CDR3 sequence: CASSEYGGTGELFF. As DNA, the CDR3 is TGTGCCAGCAGTGAATATGGGGGAACCGGGGAGCTGTTTTTT. V usage is TRBV6-1 and J usage is TRBJ2-2, with D perhaps assigned TRBD1 or TRBD2 (5 bases each). The CDR3 consists of 14 residues. V shed 2 bases and J shed 5 bases, with 9 bases lying between them. The germline V gene encodes CDR1 MNHNS and CDR2 SASEGT.